This T cell receptor beta chain was found in a study of blood T cell repertoires in COVID-19. Before being deemed recovered, Cohort 3 donors had two negative PCRs, clearance, or symptom resolution. This clone was found a few times. The sample carries other DNA sequences with the same CDR3. Sequenced by immunoSEQ multiplex PCR; TCRdb stores in-frame clones only, minus some. This table holds 310,000 or so clones, 87% found once. V was pared by 1 base and J by 1 base, with 4 bases between. The CDR3 runs 13 residues. Per germline, CDR1 SGHTA and CDR2 FQGTGA. This clonotype was obtained from a woman aged 18-29 years who had recovered from COVID-19. Sequencing was performed on PBMCs or T cells enriched from blood (not recorded which). This chain uses TRBV7-3 with TRBJ1-1; D unresolved. For the CDR3, the DNA is TGTGCCAGCAGCTTAAACAGGAACACTGAAGCTTTCTTT. Protein: CASSLNRNTEAFF.